This TCR beta chain was documented in a study of CD4+ T cells in melanoma (dated 2022 in TCRdb). For the wider study: Neoantigen-specific CD4+ T cells in human melanoma were investigated in the study. What the authors observed across the whole study: Neoantigen-specific CD4+ T cells in melanoma were reported to have a range of differentiation states. Neoantigen-specific CD4+ T cells were reported to be correlated with the function of CD8+ T cells, macrophages and B cells.

Library construction relied on the immunoSEQ multiplex PCR assay. TCRdb re-hosts the immuneACCESS table, in-frame sequences only. Its copies lack some clones; in the studies checked, an unresolved V gene accounts for under half of them, and the cause for the rest is not known. Recorded for this sample are around 55,000 clones; approximately 70% of them occurred a single time. The ten largest clones take up 4.8% of the sample. The donors were melanoma patients. Looking up the germline V gene yields CDR1 SGHRS and CDR2 YFSETQ. The CDR3 runs 13 residues from the cysteine to the phenylalanine. Kept here is only the CDR3 DNA, which spans 39 bases and is read in frame from base 1. V is pruned by 3 bases and J by 0 bases, leaving 0 bases of the junction without a gene match. In the case of this clone: The antigen this receptor binds is unknown. No base quality information exists; no much larger clone differs at one position.

The chain is made from TRBV5-1 and TRBJ2-7; 7 bases in the junction line up with TRBD1. This sequence was found in a human donor with melanoma. The material sequenced was tumor tissue. The CDR3 protein: CASSWDSSYEQYF. The DNA sequence is TGCGCCAGCAGCTGGGACAGCTCCTACGAGCAGTACTTC.